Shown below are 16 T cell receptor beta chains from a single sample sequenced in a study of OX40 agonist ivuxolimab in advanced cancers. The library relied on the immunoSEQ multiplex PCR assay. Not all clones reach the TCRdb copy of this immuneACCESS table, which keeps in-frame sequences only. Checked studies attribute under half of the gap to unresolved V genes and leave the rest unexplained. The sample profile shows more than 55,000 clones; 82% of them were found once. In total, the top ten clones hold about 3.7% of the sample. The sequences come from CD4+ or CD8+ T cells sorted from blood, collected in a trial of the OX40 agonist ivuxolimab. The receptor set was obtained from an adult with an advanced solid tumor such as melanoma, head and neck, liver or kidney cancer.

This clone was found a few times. CDR3 bases: TGTGCTAGTGGTTTGTCTAGCGGGAAAGTTTTCGATACGCAGTATTTT. It codes for CASGLSSGKVFDTQYF. J is TRBJ2-3 and V is TRBV12-5; 9 positions agree with TRBD2. Looked up from germline, CDR1 is LGHNT and CDR2 is FRNRAP. V trimming: 2 bases; J trimming: 6 bases; junction bases outside the gene matches: 9. CDR3 length equals 16 residues.

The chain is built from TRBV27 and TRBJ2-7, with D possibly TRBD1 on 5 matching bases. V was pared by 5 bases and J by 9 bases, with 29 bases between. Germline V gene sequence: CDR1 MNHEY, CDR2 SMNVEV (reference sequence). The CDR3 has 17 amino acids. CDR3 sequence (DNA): TGTGCCAGCAGTCCGACAGCCCAAGAAGGACAACTACGTGGGCAGTACTTC. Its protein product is CASSPTAQEGQLRGQYF.

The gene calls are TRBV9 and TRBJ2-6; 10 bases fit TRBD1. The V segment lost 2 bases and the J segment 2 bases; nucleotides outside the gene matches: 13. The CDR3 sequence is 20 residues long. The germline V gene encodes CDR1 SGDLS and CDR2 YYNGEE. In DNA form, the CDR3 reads TGTGCCAGCAGCGTTCTCCCCCCGGGACAGGGGACCCCTGGGGCCAACGTCCTGACTTTC. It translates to CASSVLPPGQGTPGANVLTF.

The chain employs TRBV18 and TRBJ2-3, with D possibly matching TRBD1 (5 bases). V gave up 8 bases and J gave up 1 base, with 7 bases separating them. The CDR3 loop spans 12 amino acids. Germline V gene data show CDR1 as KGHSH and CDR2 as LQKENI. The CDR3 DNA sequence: TGTGCCAGCAAAGGGGGCACAGATACGCAGTATTTT. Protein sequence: CASKGGTDTQYF.

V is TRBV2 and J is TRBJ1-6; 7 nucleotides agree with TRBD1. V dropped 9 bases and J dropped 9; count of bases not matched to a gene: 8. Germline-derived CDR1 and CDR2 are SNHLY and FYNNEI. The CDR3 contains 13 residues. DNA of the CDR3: TGTGCCAGAAAAGGGGGCGTAAGTTCACCCCTCCACTTT. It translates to CARKGGVSSPLHF.

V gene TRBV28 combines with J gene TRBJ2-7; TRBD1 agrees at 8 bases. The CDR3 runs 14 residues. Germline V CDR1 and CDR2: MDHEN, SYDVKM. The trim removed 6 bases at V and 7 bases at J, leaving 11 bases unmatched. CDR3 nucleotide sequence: TGTGCCAGCAGCAGGACAGGGATCCTTTGGGAGCAGTACTTC. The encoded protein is CASSRTGILWEQYF.

The CDR3 sequence is CASSLAKSPQHF. In DNA, the CDR3 is TGTGCCAGCAGCTTAGCGAAGTCCCCCCAGCATTTT. J is TRBJ1-5 and V is TRBV7-8; D remains unclear. The germline gives CDR1 SGHVS, CDR2 FQNEAQ. The CDR3 loop spans 12 amino acids. Trimming pared 0 bases from V and 10 bases from J, leaving 7 bases between.

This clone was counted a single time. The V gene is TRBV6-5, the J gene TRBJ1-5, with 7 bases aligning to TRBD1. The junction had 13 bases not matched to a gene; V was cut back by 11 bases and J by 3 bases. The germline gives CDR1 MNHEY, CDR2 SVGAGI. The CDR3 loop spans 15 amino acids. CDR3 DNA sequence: TGTGCCTCTAAACCGTCCCAGGGGGACAATCAGCCCCAGCATTTT. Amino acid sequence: CASKPSQGDNQPQHF.

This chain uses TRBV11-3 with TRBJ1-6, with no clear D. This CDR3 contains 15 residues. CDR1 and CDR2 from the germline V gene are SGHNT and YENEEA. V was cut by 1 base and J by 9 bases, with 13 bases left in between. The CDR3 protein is CASSLGRGLGSPLHF. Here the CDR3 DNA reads TGTGCCAGCAGCTTAGGTCGGGGATTGGGTTCACCCCTCCACTTT. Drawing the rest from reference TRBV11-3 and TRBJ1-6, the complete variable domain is EAGVVQSPRYKIIEKKQPVAFWCNPISGHNTLYWYLQNLGQGPELLIRYENEEAVDDSQLPKDRFSAERLKGVDSTLKIQPAELGDSAVYLCASSLGRGLGSPLHFGNGTRLTVT.

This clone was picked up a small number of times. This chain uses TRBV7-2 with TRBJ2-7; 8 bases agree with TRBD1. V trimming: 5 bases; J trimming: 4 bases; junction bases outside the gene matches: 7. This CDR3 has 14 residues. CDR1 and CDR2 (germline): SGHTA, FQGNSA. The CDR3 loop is CASSPDRGGYEQYF. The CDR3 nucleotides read TGTGCCAGCAGCCCAGACAGGGGCGGATACGAGCAGTACTTC.

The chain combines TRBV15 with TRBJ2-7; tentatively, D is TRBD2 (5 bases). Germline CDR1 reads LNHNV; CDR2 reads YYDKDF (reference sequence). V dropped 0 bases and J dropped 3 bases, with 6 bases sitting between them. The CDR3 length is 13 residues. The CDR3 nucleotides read TGTGCCACCAGCAGAGATCGGGGCTACGAGCAGTACTTC. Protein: CATSRDRGYEQYF.

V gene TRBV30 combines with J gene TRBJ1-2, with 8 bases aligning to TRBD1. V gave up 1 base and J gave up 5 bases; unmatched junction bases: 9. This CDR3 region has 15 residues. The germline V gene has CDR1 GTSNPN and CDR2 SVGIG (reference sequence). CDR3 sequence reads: CAWSGPGQVIYGYTF. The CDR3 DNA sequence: TGTGCCTGGAGTGGACCGGGACAGGTGATATATGGCTACACCTTC.

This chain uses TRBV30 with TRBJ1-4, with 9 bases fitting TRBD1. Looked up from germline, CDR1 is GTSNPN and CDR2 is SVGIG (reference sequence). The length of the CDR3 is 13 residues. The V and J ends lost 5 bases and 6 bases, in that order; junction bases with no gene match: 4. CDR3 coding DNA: TGTGCCTGGGGACAGGGGAACTATGAAAAACTGTTTTTT. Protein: CAWGQGNYEKLFF.

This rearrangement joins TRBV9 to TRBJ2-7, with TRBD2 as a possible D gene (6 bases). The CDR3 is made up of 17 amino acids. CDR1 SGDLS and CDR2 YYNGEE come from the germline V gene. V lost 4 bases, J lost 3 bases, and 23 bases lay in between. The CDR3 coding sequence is TGTGCCAGCAGCCTGGGGGACGGAGCTTGGAGGGTCTACGAGCAGTACTTC. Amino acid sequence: CASSLGDGAWRVYEQYF.

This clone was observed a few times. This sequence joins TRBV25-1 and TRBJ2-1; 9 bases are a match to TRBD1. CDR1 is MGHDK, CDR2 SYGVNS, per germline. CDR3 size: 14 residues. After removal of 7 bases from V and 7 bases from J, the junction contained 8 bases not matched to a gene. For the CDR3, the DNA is TGTGCCAGCAATCCACAGGGGGCGCGGAATGAGCAGTTCTTC. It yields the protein CASNPQGARNEQFF.

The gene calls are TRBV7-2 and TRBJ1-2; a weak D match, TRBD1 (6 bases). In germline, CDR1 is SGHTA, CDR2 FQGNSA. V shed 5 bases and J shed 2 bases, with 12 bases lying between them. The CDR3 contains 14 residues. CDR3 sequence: CASSPRGGNYGYTF. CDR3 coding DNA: TGTGCCAGCAGCCCCAGAGGGGGAAACTATGGCTACACCTTC.